These 18 T cell receptor beta chains were sequenced from one sample in a study of T cells in localized non-small cell lung cancer. Repertoires were generated with immunoSEQ multiplex PCR, while TCRdb's copy carries only in-frame clones and drops some. The data hold 1,000 to 1,500 clones, with about 32% observed a single time. The source was normal lung tissue next to the tumor, collected before any cancer treatment. Receptors originate from a male donor aged 60 or over with stage I squamous cell lung carcinoma.

CDR3 residues: CASTNRASEAFF. In DNA, the CDR3 is TGTGCCAGTACCAACCGGGCGTCTGAAGCTTTCTTT. This chain connects TRBV19 to TRBJ1-1, with D unclear. This CDR3 has 12 residues. The germline V and J ends were trimmed by 7 bases and 6 bases, with 12 bases remaining between them. Germline assignment: CDR1 LNHDA and CDR2 SQIVND (reference sequence).

Relative to its sample, this clone is medium-sized. The rearrangement uses TRBV11-3 and TRBJ2-1; D perhaps matches TRBD1 (6 bases). V gave up 3 bases and J gave up 0 bases, with 15 bases separating them. The CDR3 loop spans 17 amino acids. Germline loops: CDR1 SGHNT, CDR2 YENEEA. Here the CDR3 reads CASSLFRTVISYNEQFF. DNA of the CDR3: TGTGCCAGCAGCTTGTTTAGGACAGTCATCTCCTACAATGAGCAGTTCTTC. Full variable domain (missing parts from reference TRBV11-3 and TRBJ2-1): EAGVVQSPRYKIIEKKQPVAFWCNPISGHNTLYWYLQNLGQGPELLIRYENEEAVDDSQLPKDRFSAERLKGVDSTLKIQPAELGDSAVYLCASSLFRTVISYNEQFFGPGTRLTVL.

The gene calls are TRBV18 and TRBJ2-3, with D uncertain. Trimming removed 2 bases at V and 4 bases at J, with 7 bases between. This CDR3 is built from 13 residues. Germline-derived CDR1 and CDR2 are KGHSH and LQKENI. Written as DNA, the CDR3 is TGTGCCAGCTCACCAACCGTCTCAGATACGCAGTATTTT. Protein sequence: CASSPTVSDTQYF.

The table lists this clone with a few counts. For the CDR3, the DNA is TGTGCCATCAGTGAAGACCCATCGGGGACTGAAGCTTTCTTT. This sequence encodes CAISEDPSGTEAFF. The chain couples TRBV10-3 to TRBJ1-1, with unresolved D. CDR3 length: 14 amino acids. V was pared by 3 bases and J by 5 bases, with 13 bases between. Looked up from germline, CDR1 is ENHRY and CDR2 is SYGVKD.

The chain employs TRBV19 and TRBJ2-1; no clear D. The CDR3 is made up of 14 amino acids. CDR1 and CDR2 (germline): LNHDA, SQIVND (reference sequence). The V gene lost 5 bases and the J gene lost 0 bases, with 8 bases spanning the gap. DNA of the CDR3: TGTGCCAGTAGTTCCGTGAGCTCCTACAATGAGCAGTTCTTC. This translates into CASSSVSSYNEQFF.

The chain carries TRBV11-3 and TRBJ1-1; D gene ambiguous. This CDR3 comprises 14 residues. Germline loops: CDR1 SGHNT, CDR2 YENEEA. Deletions cut 5 bases from V and 4 bases from J, with 14 bases between. In DNA form, the CDR3 reads TGTGCCAGCAGCCCCCGCCGGGGAAGCACTGAAGCTTTCTTT. Translated, it gives CASSPRRGSTEAFF.

This chain connects TRBV29-1 to TRBJ1-2, with D perhaps matching TRBD1 (5 bases). The CDR3 covers 15 residues. Germline V gives CDR1 SQVTM, CDR2 ANQGSEA. Trimming took 6 bases from V and 0 from J, leaving 17 bases between them. The CDR3 DNA reads as TGCAGCGTCCACGGGGGGTCTAGGGCTAACTATGGCTACACCTTC. Translation gives CSVHGGSRANYGYTF.

This chain connects TRBV14 to TRBJ1-1, with a tentative D call TRBD1 (5 bases). This CDR3 comprises 14 residues. Germline CDR1 SGHDN, CDR2 FVKESK. V was shortened by 2 bases and J by 4 bases, with 11 bases between the two germline ends. The CDR3 region has the DNA TGTGCCAGCAGCCAATACGCGGGGGTCACTGAAGCTTTCTTT. It codes for CASSQYAGVTEAFF.

In this sample, this clone is medium-sized. The rearrangement links TRBV11-3 to TRBJ1-4; unclear D gene. Germline CDR1 reads SGHNT; CDR2 reads YENEEA. The CDR3 contains 19 residues. The V end lost 1 base, the J end lost 0 bases, and 18 bases lay between the germline ends. DNA for the CDR3: TGTGCCAGCAGCTTAGGCATTATAGGAGAGATTGCAACTAATGAAAAACTGTTTTTT. Protein sequence: CASSLGIIGEIATNEKLFF.

This clone ranks as medium-sized. The chain couples TRBV11-3 to TRBJ2-7; 7 bases match TRBD2. Germline CDR1 SGHNT, CDR2 YENEEA. CDR3 size: 14 residues. The ends lost 5 bases at V and 4 bases at J; junction bases unmatched: 8. The CDR3 region is CASSPGEGGYEQYF. The CDR3, as DNA: TGTGCCAGCAGCCCTGGGGAGGGTGGGTACGAGCAGTACTTC.

This clone was seen a few times. This chain connects TRBV11-3 to TRBJ1-2; 7 nucleotides align to TRBD1. The CDR3 consists of 15 residues. CDR1 SGHNT and CDR2 YENEEA come from the germline V gene. Trimming removed 3 bases from V and 8 bases from J; junction bases left unmatched: 12. As DNA, the CDR3 is TGTGCCAGCAGCTTCCGGAACAGGGGAGTAGAAGGCTACACCTTC. Translated: CASSFRNRGVEGYTF.

The rearrangement uses TRBV12-5 and TRBJ2-2; TRBD2 agrees at 8 bases. Looked up from germline, CDR1 is LGHNT and CDR2 is FRNRAP. Trimming cost V 2 bases and J 5 bases; bases outside gene matches: 7. The CDR3 contains 16 residues. For the CDR3, the DNA is TGTGCTAGTGGTTTGCCGGGGGGGACGGGGACCGGGGAGCTGTTTTTT. Its protein product is CASGLPGGTGTGELFF.

Relative to its sample, this clone is medium-sized. The chain is built from TRBV6-8 and TRBJ1-2; 8 nucleotides match TRBD1. Germline assignment: CDR1 MNHGY and CDR2 SAAAGT. Trimming cost V 5 bases and J 4 bases; bases outside gene matches: 3. This CDR3 has 13 residues. The CDR3 protein is CASSGQGLYGYTF. DNA for the CDR3: TGTGCCAGCAGTGGACAGGGACTCTATGGCTACACCTTC.

This clone was seen more than once but under ten times. The V call is TRBV11-3, the J call TRBJ1-3, with D maybe TRBD1 (5 bases). Trimming took off 1 base at V and 4 bases at J, with 14 bases between the two ends. Germline lookup yields CDR1 SGHNT and CDR2 YENEEA. There are 16 residues in the CDR3. DNA of the CDR3: TGTGCCAGCAGCTTAGTGTGGGGCTTGGACGGAAACACCATATATTTT. This gives the protein CASSLVWGLDGNTIYF. The full variable domain, rest sourced from reference TRBV11-3 and TRBJ1-3, is EAGVVQSPRYKIIEKKQPVAFWCNPISGHNTLYWYLQNLGQGPELLIRYENEEAVDDSQLPKDRFSAERLKGVDSTLKIQPAELGDSAVYLCASSLVWGLDGNTIYFGEGSWLTVV.

This chain joins TRBV9 and TRBJ2-1, with 7 bases lining up with TRBD2. Trimming cost V 4 bases and J 7 bases; bases outside gene matches: 5. The germline gives CDR1 SGDLS, CDR2 YYNGEE. This CDR3 has 13 residues. This CDR3 is CASSPGTKNEQFF. The CDR3 nucleotides read TGTGCCAGCAGCCCCGGGACTAAAAATGAGCAGTTCTTC.

The chain employs TRBV11-3 and TRBJ2-1; 12 nucleotides align to TRBD2. Germline V gene lookup returns CDR1 SGHNT and CDR2 YENEEA. V was pared by 4 bases and J by 5 bases, with 6 bases of the junction left unmatched. The CDR3 covers 16 residues. The CDR3 DNA is TGTGCCAGCAGCTCCGGACTAGCGGGACGCAACAATGAGCAGTTCTTC. This sequence encodes CASSSGLAGRNNEQFF. Based on the CDR3 plus reference TRBV11-3 and TRBJ2-1, the full variable domain is EAGVVQSPRYKIIEKKQPVAFWCNPISGHNTLYWYLQNLGQGPELLIRYENEEAVDDSQLPKDRFSAERLKGVDSTLKIQPAELGDSAVYLCASSSGLAGRNNEQFFGPGTRLTVL.

This clone appeared a few times. This chain connects TRBV11-3 to TRBJ2-7; TRBD1 or TRBD2 may be the D gene (7 bases each). V lost 0 bases to trimming and J lost 5 bases, with 14 bases between them. Germline V gene lookup returns CDR1 SGHNT and CDR2 YENEEA. The CDR3 is made up of 15 amino acids. The CDR3 DNA reads as TGTGCCAGCAGCTTAGAGCGGGGAGGGGGCAACGAGCAGTACTTC. The encoded protein is CASSLERGGGNEQYF.

This clone has only a few counts. V usage is TRBV12-5 and J usage is TRBJ1-1; no firm D call. CDR1 is LGHNT and CDR2 is FRNRAP in the germline V gene. The CDR3 is made up of 13 amino acids. The CDR3 here is CASKIQLNTEAFF. The CDR3 DNA follows: TGTGCCAGCAAAATACAGCTGAACACTGAAGCTTTCTTT.